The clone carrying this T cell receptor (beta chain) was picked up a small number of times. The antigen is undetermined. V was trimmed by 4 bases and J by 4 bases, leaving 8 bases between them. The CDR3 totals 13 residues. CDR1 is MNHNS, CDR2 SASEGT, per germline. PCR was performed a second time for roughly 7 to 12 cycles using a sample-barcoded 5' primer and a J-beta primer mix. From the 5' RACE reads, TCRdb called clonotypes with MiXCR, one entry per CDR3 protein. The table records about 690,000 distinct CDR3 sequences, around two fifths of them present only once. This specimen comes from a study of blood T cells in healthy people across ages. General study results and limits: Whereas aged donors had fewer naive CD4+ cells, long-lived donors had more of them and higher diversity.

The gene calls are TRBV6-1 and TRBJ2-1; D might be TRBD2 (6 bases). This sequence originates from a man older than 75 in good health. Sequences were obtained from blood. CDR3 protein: CASSGAGYNEQFF. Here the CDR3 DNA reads TGTGCCAGCAGTGGGGCGGGATACAATGAGCAGTTCTTC.